This TCR beta chain was sequenced in a study of blood T cell repertoires in COVID-19. Study information: Some COVID-19 samples were acute and others convalescent; all came from the United States, Italy and Spain.

The authors' processing: Cell counts per sample came from amplifying reference gene primers. Some clones are missing from TCRdb's copy, which holds only in-frame ones; the method was immunoSEQ multiplex PCR. V and J calls and clone size are copied from that table; D and trimming were computed from the DNA. The table shows 250,000 or so clones, with just under 85% occurring only once. V was pared by 1 base and J by 4 bases, with 10 bases between. The V gene's germline CDR1 is SGHVT and CDR2 SQSDAQ. The CDR3 sequence is 15 residues long. V is TRBV7-4 and J is TRBJ1-4; D is ambiguous. Material for sequencing was peripheral blood. The origin of this receptor is a woman aged 55 to 70 with active or convalescent COVID-19. CDR3 loop: CASSLVVANNEKLFF. For the CDR3, the DNA is TGTGCCAGCAGCTTAGTCGTAGCCAATAATGAAAAACTGTTTTTT.